The TCR beta chain described here comes from a study of Graves' ophthalmopathy and Graves' hyperthyroidism. Study outcomes and limitations: Blood samples also showed most expanded thyroid clonotypes exceeding 0.001 frequency.

RNA transcripts provided the template for amplifying TCR beta CDR3 regions. Scientists carried out first-round RT-PCR using HTBI primers and then a second-round multiplex PCR. TCRdb re-called the multiplex PCR reads through MiXCR, storing one row per CDR3 protein. Of about half a million distinct CDR3 sequences in the sample, approximately 15% were seen once. This clonotype was picked up many times. Its antigen remains unidentified. The specimen was blood. This TCR was recovered from a woman aged 25 to 39 with Graves' ophthalmopathy.

The CDR3: CASSYNPGLRGYTF. The CDR3, as DNA: TGTGCCAGCAGTTACAATCCGGGGTTGCGTGGCTACACCTTC. The J gene is TRBJ1-2, the V gene TRBV6-5; no firm D call. The germline V gene has CDR1 MNHEY and CDR2 SVGAGI. V lost 2 bases and J lost 7, with 14 bases in between. The CDR3 loop spans 14 amino acids.